The entry below describes one T cell receptor (beta chain). Trimming removed 0 bases at V and 6 bases at J, with 6 bases between. From germline, CDR1 is LGHNA and CDR2 YSLEER. The CDR3 sequence is 14 residues long. RNA extraction was followed by reverse transcription into cDNA, which acted as the sequencing template. TCRdb's copy holds only in-frame clones and misses some; the assay was immunoSEQ multiplex PCR. The data hold fewer than 150,000 clones, with roughly 50% observed a single time. This sample was taken from a study of CD8+ T cells in alopecia areata. Treatment noted: oral pan-JAK inhibitor, 5-10 mg twice daily.

The sequence derives from a human donor with alopecia areata. The sample consisted of CD4+ T cells sorted from blood, taken at week 24, from a patient treated with tofacitinib. The genes are TRBV4-3 and TRBJ1-6; unclear D gene. The CDR3 spells CASSQDLPNSPLHF. The DNA for the CDR3 is TGCGCCAGCAGCCAAGATCTCCCTAATTCACCCCTCCACTTT.